This is a list of T cell receptor beta chains from one sample in a study of spatial heterogeneity in lung cancer. MiXCR, applied by TCRdb to the 5' RACE reads, yields one record per CDR3 protein. The table records 8,900 or so distinct CDR3 sequences, roughly 9.4% of them present only once. The source was lung tumor tissue, collected at surgery. Receptors originate from a female donor with early-stage non-small cell lung cancer. CDR3s include the opening cysteine and the closing phenylalanine or tryptophan. The order of the fields is clone size, J gene, D gene, V gene, CDR3 protein. A D gene is named only where the DNA matches it firmly. Only some rows state a clone size, as once, few, many or a class for expanded clones.

>medium-sized|TRBJ2-5|TRBD1|TRBV9
CASSLSGGQETQYF
>-|TRBJ1-5|TRBD1|TRBV19
CATLSWTGSNQPQHF
>-|TRBJ1-2|-|TRBV28
CASSLGGRRLLYGYTF
>-|TRBJ2-6|-|TRBV4-2
CASSQEHRASSGANVLTF
>many|TRBJ1-2|-|TRBV29-1
CSAWDGGYTF
>medium-sized|TRBJ2-5|-|TRBV12-3/TRBV12-4
CASSGGETQYF
>medium-sized|TRBJ2-6|TRBD2|TRBV7-2
CASSFAGGSSGANVLTF
>few|TRBJ1-2|TRBD1|TRBV5-1
CASSIQGARSGYTF
>medium-sized|TRBJ1-6|-|TRBV18
CASSPQGPSSYNSPLHF
>few|TRBJ2-2|-|TRBV28
CASSLLVGELFF
>medium-sized|TRBJ2-6|-|TRBV28
CASSSEGGASSGANVLTF
>medium-sized|TRBJ2-3|TRBD1|TRBV29-1
CSAQDRGSDTQYF
>many|TRBJ1-5|-|TRBV28
CASSFGNRPQHF
>medium-sized|TRBJ1-5|TRBD1|TRBV2
CASTEGAGGYSNQPQHF
>many|TRBJ2-2|TRBD2|TRBV7-2
CASSPPSGGATGELFF
>medium-sized|TRBJ2-1|TRBD1|TRBV3-1
CASSQAGQGDNEQFF
>medium-sized|TRBJ2-1|-|TRBV5-1
CASSWGSLLGEQFF
>medium-sized|TRBJ2-3|-|TRBV11-2
CASSLGDTQYF
>many|TRBJ2-5|TRBD2|TRBV20-1
CSAGLRGGSETQYF
>many|TRBJ1-6|-|TRBV29-1
CSVGERWDSPLHF
>few|TRBJ2-4|-|TRBV20-1
CSARDQQVENIQYF
>many|TRBJ2-3|TRBD2|TRBV10-2
CASSVRRGSTDTQYF
>-|TRBJ2-7|TRBD2|TRBV7-6
CASSRASGGAGEQYF
>medium-sized|TRBJ2-5|TRBD2|TRBV3-1
CASSNSGGAVETQYF
>-|TRBJ2-7|-|TRBV29-1
CSVGEGASYEQYF
>-|TRBJ2-7|TRBD2|TRBV10-2
CASSNGGAYEQYF
>-|TRBJ2-1|TRBD2|TRBV20-1
CSARAPGLAINEQFF
>many|TRBJ1-2|-|TRBV11-3
CASGSKGWRYTF
>many|TRBJ2-7|TRBD1|TRBV7-6
CASSFGTGEEQYF
>many|TRBJ1-2|TRBD1|TRBV29-1
CSVKPGTGGSGYTF
>-|TRBJ1-3|TRBD1|TRBV29-1
CSVEARRTNQGVFSGNTIYF
>many|TRBJ1-6|-|TRBV27
CASSLSKEGGGSYNSPLHF
>many|TRBJ1-2|TRBD1|TRBV30
CAWSGDRADYGYTF
>few|TRBJ2-2|-|TRBV7-8
CASSLTQNTGELFF
>medium-sized|TRBJ1-4|-|TRBV20-1
CSASGGANEKLFF
>many|TRBJ2-3|-|TRBV12-3/TRBV12-4
CASSWAYGTDTQYF
>-|TRBJ2-1|-|TRBV7-2
CASSLDSGAYNEQFF
>few|TRBJ2-5|TRBD2|TRBV5-1
CASSLGGGTEETQYF
>medium-sized|TRBJ1-6|-|TRBV14
CASKKESDSPLHF
>-|TRBJ1-2|-|TRBV27
CASSTGGYGYTF